This is a list of T cell receptor beta chains from one sample in a study of OX40 agonist ivuxolimab in advanced cancers. The method was immunoSEQ multiplex PCR; TCRdb's version includes in-frame clones alone and lacks a portion of them. Of about 15,000 clones listed, 81% are singletons. Sequenced here: CD4+ or CD8+ T cells sorted from blood, sampled in a trial of the OX40 agonist ivuxolimab. These receptors all stem from an adult with an advanced solid tumor such as melanoma, head and neck, liver or kidney cancer. CDR3s include the opening cysteine and the closing phenylalanine or tryptophan. The order of the fields is J gene, D gene, V gene, clone size, CDR3 protein, CDR3 DNA. The D gene is left open where the match is weak. Size values are once, few and many counts, or a class for expanded clones, and some rows have none.

J: TRBJ2-3
D: TRBD2
V: TRBV6-4
size: .
CDR3: CASSAGGTTDTQYF
DNA: TGTGCCAGCAGTGCGGGGGGTACCACAGATACGCAGTATTTT

J: TRBJ2-5
D: TRBD1
V: TRBV14
size: .
CDR3: CASSDYRDRGAKTQYF
DNA: TGTGCCAGCAGCGATTACCGGGACAGGGGGGCAAAGACCCAGTACTTC

J: TRBJ2-7
D: TRBD1
V: TRBV4-3
size: .
CDR3: CASSKGQGRYEQYF
DNA: TGCGCCAGCAGCAAGGGACAGGGTCGCTACGAGCAGTACTTC

J: TRBJ1-5
D: TRBD1
V: TRBV15
size: many
CDR3: CATSRDSNTGTGSQPQHF
DNA: TGTGCCACCAGCAGAGATTCCAACACCGGGACAGGGAGTCAGCCCCAGCATTTT

J: TRBJ1-2
D: .
V: TRBV6-6
size: .
CDR3: CASSYSTGPGYGYTF
DNA: TGTGCCAGCAGTTACTCTACGGGCCCGGGGTATGGCTACACCTTC

J: TRBJ2-3
D: .
V: TRBV13
size: .
CDR3: CASSLRDPKHLTDTQYF
DNA: TGTGCCAGCAGTCTCCGGGACCCCAAACACTTAACAGATACGCAGTATTTT

J: TRBJ2-1
D: TRBD2
V: TRBV5-8
size: .
CDR3: CASSVVAGATYNEQFF
DNA: TGTGCCAGCAGCGTCGTAGCGGGGGCTACATACAATGAGCAGTTCTTC

J: TRBJ2-7
D: TRBD1
V: TRBV2
size: .
CDR3: CASSSGPGGAEQYF
DNA: TGTGCCAGCAGTTCCGGGCCAGGGGGCGCTGAGCAGTACTTC

J: TRBJ1-6
D: TRBD1
V: TRBV11-2
size: .
CDR3: CASSSTGYGSSPLHF
DNA: TGTGCCAGCAGCTCGACAGGGTATGGGAGTTCACCCCTCCACTTT

J: TRBJ2-1
D: .
V: TRBV19
size: .
CDR3: CASSITRRFSYNEQFF
DNA: TGTGCCAGTAGTATTACAAGGCGCTTCTCCTACAATGAGCAGTTCTTC

J: TRBJ2-7
D: .
V: TRBV27
size: .
CDR3: CASSLRRNSYEQYF
DNA: TGTGCCAGCAGTTTACGGCGGAACTCCTACGAGCAGTACTTC

J: TRBJ1-1
D: .
V: TRBV5-1
size: .
CDR3: CASSLWGQNTEAFF
DNA: TGCGCCAGCAGCTTGTGGGGGCAGAACACTGAAGCTTTCTTT

J: TRBJ1-1
D: .
V: TRBV7-9
size: large
CDR3: CASSLDTTEAFF
DNA: TGTGCCAGCAGCTTAGACACCACTGAAGCTTTCTTT

J: TRBJ2-7
D: .
V: TRBV7-9
size: .
CDR3: CASSYYYEQYF
DNA: TGTGCCAGCAGCTATTACTACGAGCAGTACTTC

J: TRBJ2-7
D: TRBD2
V: TRBV25-1
size: .
CDR3: CASRGGANEQYF
DNA: TGTGCCAGCCGGGGGGGGGCCAACGAGCAGTACTTC

J: TRBJ2-3
D: TRBD1
V: TRBV6-6
size: once
CDR3: CASSYADRTDTQYF
DNA: TGTGCCAGCAGTTACGCGGACAGGACAGATACGCAGTATTTT

J: TRBJ2-3
D: .
V: TRBV9
size: .
CDR3: CASSVEGTETDTQYF
DNA: TGTGCCAGCAGCGTAGAAGGGACCGAGACAGATACGCAGTATTTT

J: TRBJ2-1
D: .
V: TRBV4-2
size: .
CDR3: CASSQWDNEQFF
DNA: TGTGCCAGCAGCCAATGGGACAATGAGCAGTTCTTC

J: TRBJ2-7
D: .
V: TRBV28
size: .
CDR3: CASSLWVPTYEQYF
DNA: TGTGCCAGCAGTTTATGGGTCCCAACCTACGAGCAGTACTTC

J: TRBJ1-1
D: .
V: TRBV6-6
size: .
CDR3: CASTGATEAFF
DNA: TGTGCCAGCACCGGTGCCACTGAAGCTTTCTTT

J: TRBJ2-1
D: TRBD2
V: TRBV7-9
size: .
CDR3: CASSSSLGGGLLNEQFF
DNA: TGTGCCAGCAGCTCTAGTCTTGGCGGGGGGCTTTTGAATGAGCAGTTCTTC

J: TRBJ2-1
D: .
V: TRBV19
size: .
CDR3: CASSTVHLRELNNEQFF
DNA: TGTGCCAGTAGTACTGTCCACCTACGGGAGCTTAACAATGAGCAGTTCTTC

J: TRBJ2-3
D: .
V: TRBV10-3
size: few
CDR3: CAISESSAADTQYF
DNA: TGTGCCATCAGTGAGTCATCCGCCGCAGATACGCAGTATTTT

J: TRBJ1-1
D: .
V: TRBV4-1
size: .
CDR3: CASSQGLGNTEAFF
DNA: TGCGCCAGCAGCCAAGGCTTGGGGAACACTGAAGCTTTCTTT